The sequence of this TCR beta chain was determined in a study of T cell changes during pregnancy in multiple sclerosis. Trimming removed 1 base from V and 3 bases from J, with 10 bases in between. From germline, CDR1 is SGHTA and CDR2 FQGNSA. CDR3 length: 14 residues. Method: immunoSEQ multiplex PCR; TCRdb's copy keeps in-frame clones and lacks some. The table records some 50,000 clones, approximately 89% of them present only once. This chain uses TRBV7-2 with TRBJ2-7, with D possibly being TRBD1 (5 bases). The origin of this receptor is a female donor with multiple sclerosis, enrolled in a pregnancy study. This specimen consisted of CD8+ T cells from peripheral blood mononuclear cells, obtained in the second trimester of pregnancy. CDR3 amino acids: CASSLGGSNYEQYF. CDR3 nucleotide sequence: TGTGCCAGCAGCTTAGGGGGCTCTAACTACGAGCAGTACTTC.